The following is a T cell receptor beta chain sequence with its context. Antigen: not known. These data are taken from a study of lymphopenia after photon versus proton radiotherapy. Study-wide findings and caveats: Better survival with proton therapy was suggested as possible, not demonstrated.

Repertoires were generated with immunoSEQ multiplex PCR, while TCRdb's copy carries only in-frame clones and drops some. The table records about 160,000 clones, 75% to 90% of them present only once. The trim removed 2 bases at V and 15 bases at J, leaving 8 bases unmatched. Germline V lookup: CDR1 GTSNPN, CDR2 SVGIG (reference sequence). The CDR3 length is 12 residues. The sequenced sample was peripheral blood, obtained from a patient treated with photon-based radiotherapy. The receptor's source is a man in his forties or fifties with gastric cancer. The chain is built from TRBV30 and TRBJ2-1; TRBD2 aligns across 9 bases. Written as DNA, the CDR3 is TGTGCCTGGAGTAGAGGTAGCGGGAGTGTGTTCTTC. Protein product: CAWSRGSGSVFF.